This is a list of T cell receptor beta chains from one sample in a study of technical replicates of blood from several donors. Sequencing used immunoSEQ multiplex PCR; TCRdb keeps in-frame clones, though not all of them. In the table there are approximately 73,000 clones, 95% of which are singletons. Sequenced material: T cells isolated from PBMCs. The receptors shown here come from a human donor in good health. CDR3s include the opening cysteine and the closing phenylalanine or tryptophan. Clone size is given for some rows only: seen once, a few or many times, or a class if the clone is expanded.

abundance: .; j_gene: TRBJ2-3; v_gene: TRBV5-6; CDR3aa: CASSLRPESTDTQYF
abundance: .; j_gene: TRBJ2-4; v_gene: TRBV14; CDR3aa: CASSRTGTSDIQYF
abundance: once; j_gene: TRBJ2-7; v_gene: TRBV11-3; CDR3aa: CASSYTSGNSYEQYF
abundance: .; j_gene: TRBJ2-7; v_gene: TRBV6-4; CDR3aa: CASSEGTGAFYEQYF
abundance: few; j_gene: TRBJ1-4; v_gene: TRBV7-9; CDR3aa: CASSLTSEKLFF
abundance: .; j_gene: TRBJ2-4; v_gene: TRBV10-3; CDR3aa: CAITSPTQDRTILQYF
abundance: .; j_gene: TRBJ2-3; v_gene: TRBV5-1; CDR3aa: CASSLHTDTQYF
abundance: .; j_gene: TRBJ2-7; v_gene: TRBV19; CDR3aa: CASSITGGTSYEQYF
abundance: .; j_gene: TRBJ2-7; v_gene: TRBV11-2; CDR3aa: CASSLPPLADAYEQYF
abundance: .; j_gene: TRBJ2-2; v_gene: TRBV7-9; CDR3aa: CASSFSGTNTGELFF
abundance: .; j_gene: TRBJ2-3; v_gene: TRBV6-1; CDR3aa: CASSEFPDGGDTQYF
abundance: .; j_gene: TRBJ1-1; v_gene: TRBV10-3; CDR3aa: CAISSLTGRVGTEAFF
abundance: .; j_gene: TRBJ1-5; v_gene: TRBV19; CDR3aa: CASSTQGARQPQHF
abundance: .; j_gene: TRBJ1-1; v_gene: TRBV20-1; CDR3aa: CSARQGTEAFF
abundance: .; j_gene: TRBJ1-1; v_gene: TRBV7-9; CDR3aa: CASSPTGEVVKAFF
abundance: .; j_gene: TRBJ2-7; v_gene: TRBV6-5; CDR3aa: CASSFSGDEQYF
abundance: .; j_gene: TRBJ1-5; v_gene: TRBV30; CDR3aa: CAWSVQSGNQPQHF
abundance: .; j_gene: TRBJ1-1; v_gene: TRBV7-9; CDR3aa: CASSQTGTPAAFF
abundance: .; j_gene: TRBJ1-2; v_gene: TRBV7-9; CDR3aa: CASSLDREEGGYTF
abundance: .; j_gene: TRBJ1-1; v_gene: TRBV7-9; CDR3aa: CASSLYTEAFF
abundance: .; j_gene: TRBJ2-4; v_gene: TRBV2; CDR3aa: CASSPGQVKNIQYF
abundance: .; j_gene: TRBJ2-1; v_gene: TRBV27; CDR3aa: CASSTYGQGVTHEQFF
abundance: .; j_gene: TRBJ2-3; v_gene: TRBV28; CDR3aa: CASSFWGAEQYF
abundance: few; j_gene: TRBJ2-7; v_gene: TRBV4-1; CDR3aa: CASSQGELIHEQYF
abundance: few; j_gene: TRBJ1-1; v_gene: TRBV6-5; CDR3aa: CASSSVNTEAFF
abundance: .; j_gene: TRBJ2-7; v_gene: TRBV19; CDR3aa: CASSMFPGQMYEQYF
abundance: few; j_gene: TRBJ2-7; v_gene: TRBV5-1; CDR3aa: CASSLSQGRSYEQYF
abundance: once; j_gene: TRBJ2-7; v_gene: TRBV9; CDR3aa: CASSVTPLGGQYF
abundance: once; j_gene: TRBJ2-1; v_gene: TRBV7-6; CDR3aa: CASSLVRGSSYNEQFF
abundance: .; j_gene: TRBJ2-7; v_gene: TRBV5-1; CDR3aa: CASSLSQGRSYEQYF
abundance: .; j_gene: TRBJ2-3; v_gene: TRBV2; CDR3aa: CASSGLAGGQDTQYF